Listed here are 14 T cell receptor beta chains from one sample, sequenced in a study of T cell responses to AZD1222 COVID-19 vaccine. Libraries were prepared by immunoSEQ multiplex PCR; TCRdb keeps only in-frame clonotypes and omits some of them. There are 180,000 or so clones in the sample; about 90% occur only once, and approximately 1.3% lies in the top ten. The sequencing used peripheral blood, collected 28 days after the second AZD1222 dose. These receptor sequences come from an adult who received the AZD1222 COVID-19 vaccine.

As DNA, the CDR3 is TGTGCCAGCAGTTGGGCGAGGGACAGCTCCTACGAGCAGTACTTC. Its translation: CASSWARDSSYEQYF. This chain joins TRBV28 and TRBJ2-7; 7 nucleotides match TRBD1. After removal of 4 bases from V and 0 bases from J, the junction contained 6 bases not matched to a gene. Germline V CDR1 and CDR2: MDHEN, SYDVKM. The CDR3 runs 15 residues.

J is TRBJ1-1 and V is TRBV6-5; D remains ambiguous. The V gene lost 10 bases and the J gene lost 0 bases, with 12 bases spanning the gap. The CDR3 is made up of 13 amino acids. Germline CDR1 is MNHEY and CDR2 is SVGAGI. The CDR3 DNA follows: TGTGCCACCGGAGGGCCCATGAACACTGAAGCTTTCTTT. Translated, it gives CATGGPMNTEAFF.

V gene TRBV3-1 (or the pseudogene TRBV3-2) combines with J gene TRBJ2-1; a weak D match, TRBD2 (6 bases). The CDR3 sequence is 14 residues long. Germline V gene sequence: CDR1 LGHDT, CDR2 YNNKEL (reference sequence). V was shortened by 4 bases and J by 3 bases, with 10 bases between the two germline ends. The CDR3 DNA follows: TGTGCCAGCAGCCCCGTCGGGGGCTACAATGAGCAGTTCTTC. As protein: CASSPVGGYNEQFF.

The genes are TRBV21-1 and TRBJ2-7; the table assigns TRBD2, which was not confirmed against the DNA. TRBV21-1 is a pseudogene. This CDR3 is 16 amino acids long. The CDR3 loop reads CASSKRKGQAGDEQYF. For the CDR3, the DNA is TGTGCCAGCAGCAAGAGGAAAGGGCAGGCCGGGGACGAGCAGTACTTC.

The J gene is TRBJ1-4, the V gene TRBV29-1; D may be TRBD1 (6 bases). Trimming stripped 3 bases from V and 11 bases from J, with 22 bases between. The CDR3 is 15 amino acids. Germline V gene sequence: CDR1 SQVTM, CDR2 ANQGSEA. The CDR3 sequence is CSVEEDSIQGRKLFF. CDR3 coding DNA: TGCAGCGTTGAGGAGGACTCAATACAGGGTCGGAAACTGTTTTTT.

The chain has TRBV7-9 and TRBJ1-5; D might be TRBD1 (6 bases). This CDR3 region has 17 residues. Germline V lookup: CDR1 SEHNR, CDR2 FQNEAQ (reference sequence). V was clipped by 2 bases and J by 0 bases, with 14 bases between them. This CDR3 is CASSLSRGLGSNQPQHF. Here the CDR3 DNA reads TGTGCCAGCAGCTTATCCAGGGGATTGGGTAGCAATCAGCCCCAGCATTTT.

The chain employs TRBV3-1 (or the pseudogene TRBV3-2) and TRBJ2-1; 11 positions agree with TRBD1. Looked up from germline, CDR1 is LGHDT and CDR2 is YNNKEL (reference sequence). The CDR3 has 19 amino acids. Germline trimming cut 0 bases from V and 7 bases from J; bases unmatched to any gene: 14. The CDR3 sequence: CASSQDWPNGQGAFNEQFF. The CDR3 nucleotides read TGTGCCAGCAGCCAAGATTGGCCGAACGGACAGGGGGCGTTTAATGAGCAGTTCTTC.

The table lists this clone with a few counts. The chain links TRBV30 to TRBJ1-2, with 10 bases matching TRBD1. The CDR3 length is 15 residues. V trimming: 0 bases; J trimming: 6 bases; junction bases outside the gene matches: 7. In germline, CDR1 is GTSNPN, CDR2 SVGIG (reference sequence). The CDR3 DNA follows: TGTGCCTGGAGTGTACTCGCGACAGGGGGCGATGGCTACACCTTC. Translation: CAWSVLATGGDGYTF.

The chain links TRBV11-3 to TRBJ2-3, with D maybe TRBD1 (6 bases). The CDR3 is made up of 15 amino acids. V was pared by 5 bases and J by 5 bases, with 17 bases between. The germline V gene has CDR1 SGHNT and CDR2 YENEEA. CDR3 bases: TGTGCCAGCAGCCCTCGGACAGCCGGAGGAGATACGCAGTATTTT. Protein product: CASSPRTAGGDTQYF. Drawing the rest from reference TRBV11-3 and TRBJ2-3, the complete variable domain is EAGVVQSPRYKIIEKKQPVAFWCNPISGHNTLYWYLQNLGQGPELLIRYENEEAVDDSQLPKDRFSAERLKGVDSTLKIQPAELGDSAVYLCASSPRTAGGDTQYFGPGTRLTVL.

The gene calls are TRBV19 and TRBJ2-7; TRBD1 agrees at 9 bases. Germline assignment: CDR1 LNHDA and CDR2 SQIVND (reference sequence). CDR3 size: 15 residues. V dropped 7 bases and J dropped 0; count of bases not matched to a gene: 7. CDR3 nucleotides: TGTGCCAGTATGCCGGGACAGGGCAGCTCCTACGAGCAGTACTTC. Translating gives CASMPGQGSSYEQYF.

The V and J genes are TRBV15 and TRBJ1-3; D remains unclear. Germline loops: CDR1 LNHNV, CDR2 YYDKDF (reference sequence). The CDR3 loop spans 17 amino acids. Trimming took 0 bases from V and 0 from J, leaving 12 bases between them. The CDR3 DNA reads TGTGCCACCAGCAGAGAACCCCCGATACCCTCTGGAAACACCATATATTTT. Translating gives CATSREPPIPSGNTIYF.

The gene calls are TRBV7-9 and TRBJ1-1; D not resolved. This CDR3 comprises 12 residues. V shed 3 bases and J shed 4 bases, with 6 bases lying between them. Germline V lookup: CDR1 SEHNR, CDR2 FQNEAQ (reference sequence). The CDR3 DNA sequence: TGTGCCAGCAGCTTTGGAGTCACTGAAGCTTTCTTT. Its translation is CASSFGVTEAFF. The complete variable domain, with remaining parts taken from reference TRBV7-9 and TRBJ1-1, reads DTGVSQNPRHKITKRGQNVTFRCDPISEHNRLYWYRQTLGQGPEFLTYFQNEAQLEKSRLLSDRFSAERPKGSFSTLEIQRTEQGDSAMYLCASSFGVTEAFFGQGTRLTVV.

The CDR3 DNA sequence: TGTGCCAGTAGTACGGACAGGGGTAGATATGGCTACACCTTC. Its protein is CASSTDRGRYGYTF. The chain recombines TRBV19 with TRBJ1-2; TRBD1 matches 9 bases. CDR1 and CDR2 from the germline V gene are LNHDA and SQIVND (reference sequence). This CDR3 spans 14 amino acids. The ends lost 4 bases at V and 5 bases at J; junction bases unmatched: 5.

This clone was observed a handful of times. The chain employs TRBV4-2 and TRBJ2-3, with D possibly matching TRBD1 (5 bases). The CDR3 consists of 15 residues. Germline V gene lookup returns CDR1 LGHNA and CDR2 YNFKEQ. With 1 base removed from V and 4 bases from J, the gap between germline ends came to 12 bases. CDR3 DNA: TGTGCCAGCAGCCAAGTAGGGGCTAGTTCAGATACGCAGTATTTT. Translated, it gives CASSQVGASSDTQYF.